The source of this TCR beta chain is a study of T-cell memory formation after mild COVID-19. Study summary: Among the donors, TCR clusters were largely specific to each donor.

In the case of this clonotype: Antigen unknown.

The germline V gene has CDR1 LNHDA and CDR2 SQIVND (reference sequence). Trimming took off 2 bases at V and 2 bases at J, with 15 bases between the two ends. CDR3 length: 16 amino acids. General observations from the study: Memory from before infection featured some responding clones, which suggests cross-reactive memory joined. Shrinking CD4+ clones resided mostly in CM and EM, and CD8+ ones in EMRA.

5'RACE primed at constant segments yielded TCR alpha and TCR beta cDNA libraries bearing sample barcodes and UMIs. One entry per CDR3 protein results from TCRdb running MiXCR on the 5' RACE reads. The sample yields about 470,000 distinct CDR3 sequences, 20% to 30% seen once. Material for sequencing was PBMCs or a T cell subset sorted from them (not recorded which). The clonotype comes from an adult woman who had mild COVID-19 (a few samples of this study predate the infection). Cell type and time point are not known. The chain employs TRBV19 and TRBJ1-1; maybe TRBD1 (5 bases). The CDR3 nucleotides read TGTGCCAGTAGTATACCCCCGGCAGGGTCTAACACTGAAGCTTTCTTT. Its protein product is CASSIPPAGSNTEAFF.